The sequence of this T cell receptor (beta chain) was determined in a study of human T cells and chemical hapten exposure. Time point specified: patch test 1, 2 weeks after DPC sensitization. Sample treatment: therapeutic diphenylcyclopropenone sensitization with weekly scalp DPC. Total RNA came from unfractionated whole blood. This clonotype was counted only a few times. Per the germline V gene, CDR1 is LGHNA and CDR2 is YNFKEQ. The CDR3 consists of 13 residues. The ends lost 5 bases at V and 4 bases at J; junction bases unmatched: 2. Original analysis: Sample TCR totals centred on a median of around 92,000, ranging about 20,000 to 750,000. Using its own MiXCR run on the RACE reads, TCRdb lists one record per CDR3 protein. TCRdb, rather than the study authors, made the V and J calls. The sample records 150,000 to 200,000 distinct CDR3 sequences, roughly 15% being singletons.

The chain recombines TRBV4-2 with TRBJ1-2; 9 bases line up with TRBD1. The input for sequencing was whole blood, taken in connection with sensitization to the hapten diphenylcyclopropenone (DPC). The TCR comes from a woman in her 30s with alopecia areata. Some clones in this sample may be carry-over from other donors' samples. This chain's CDR3 is CASSSDRGYGYTF. Written as DNA, the CDR3 is TGTGCCAGCAGCTCGGACAGGGGCTATGGCTACACCTTC.